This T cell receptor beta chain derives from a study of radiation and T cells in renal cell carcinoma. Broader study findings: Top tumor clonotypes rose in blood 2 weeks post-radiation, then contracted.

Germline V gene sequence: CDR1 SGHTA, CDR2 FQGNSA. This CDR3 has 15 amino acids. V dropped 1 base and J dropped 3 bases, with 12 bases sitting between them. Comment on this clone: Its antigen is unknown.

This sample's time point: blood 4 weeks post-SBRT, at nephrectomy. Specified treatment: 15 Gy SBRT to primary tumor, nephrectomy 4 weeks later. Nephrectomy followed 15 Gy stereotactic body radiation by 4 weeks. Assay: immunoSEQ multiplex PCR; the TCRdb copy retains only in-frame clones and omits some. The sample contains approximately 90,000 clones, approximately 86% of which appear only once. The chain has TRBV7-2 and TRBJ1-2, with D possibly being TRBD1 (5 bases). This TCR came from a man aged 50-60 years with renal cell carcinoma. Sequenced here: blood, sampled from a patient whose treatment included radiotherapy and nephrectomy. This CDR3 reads CASSLEVPGHYGYTF. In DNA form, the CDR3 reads TGTGCCAGCAGCTTAGAAGTTCCAGGGCACTATGGCTACACCTTC.